This T cell receptor beta chain was sequenced in a study of T cells after yellow fever vaccination. On the study more broadly: In the case of low-cell-number fractions, SMART-Seq v4 Ultra Low Input was used for preparation. Findings and caveats of the study: Overall, a small share of clonotypes was seen in both CD4 and CD8 compartments. Post-booster repertoires contained most primary-vaccination clones again (roughly 96% CD4, 85% to 90% CD8).

Template switching with 5'RACE generated the TCR cDNA and added a universal primer site and UMIs. TCRdb reprocessed the 5' RACE reads via MiXCR and lists one record per CDR3 protein. The repertoire consists of over 65,000 distinct CDR3 sequences, with about an eighth occurring once and the leading ten covering about 22%. This clonotype came up a few times. Germline V lookup: CDR1 MNHNS, CDR2 SASEGT. The V and J ends lost 6 bases and 5 bases respectively, with 13 bases between them. The CDR3 covers 13 residues. V is TRBV6-1 and J is TRBJ1-2; D is unresolved. The TCR sequence derives from a young man who received the YFV17D yellow fever vaccine. This sample comprised CD8+ T cells not binding an NS4B(214-222) dextramer, sorted from PBMCs, obtained roughly 20 days after the first yellow fever vaccination. CDR3 sequence: CASSFRLQYGYTF. The CDR3 nucleotides are TGTGCCAGCAGCTTTCGACTCCAGTATGGCTACACCTTC.